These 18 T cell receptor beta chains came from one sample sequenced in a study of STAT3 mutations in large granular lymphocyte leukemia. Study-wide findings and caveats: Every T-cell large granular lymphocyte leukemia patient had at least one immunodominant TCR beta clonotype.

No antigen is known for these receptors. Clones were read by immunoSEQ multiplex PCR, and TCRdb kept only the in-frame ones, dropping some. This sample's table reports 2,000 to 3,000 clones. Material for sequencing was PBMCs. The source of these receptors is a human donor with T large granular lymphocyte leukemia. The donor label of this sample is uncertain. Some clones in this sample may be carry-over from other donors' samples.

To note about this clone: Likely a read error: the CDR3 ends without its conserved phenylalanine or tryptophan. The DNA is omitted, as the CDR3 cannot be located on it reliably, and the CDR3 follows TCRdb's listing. The CDR3 reads CASSKFSGSENT. V is TRBV7-6 and J is TRBJ2-3; TRBD2 reflects the table's D call only, with no check against the DNA. The CDR3 is 12 residues long, counting both termini. Germline V gene sequence: CDR1 SGHVS, CDR2 FNYEAQ.

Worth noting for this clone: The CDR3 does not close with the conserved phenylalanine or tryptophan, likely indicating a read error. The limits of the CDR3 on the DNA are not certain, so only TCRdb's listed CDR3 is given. CDR3 sequence reads: CASGPFKRTT. The chain couples TRBV5-1 to TRBJ2-5; the table's D call, TRBD1, has no DNA check behind it. The CDR3 spans 10 amino acids, including both terminal residues. CDR1 is SGHRS and CDR2 is YFSETQ in the germline V gene.

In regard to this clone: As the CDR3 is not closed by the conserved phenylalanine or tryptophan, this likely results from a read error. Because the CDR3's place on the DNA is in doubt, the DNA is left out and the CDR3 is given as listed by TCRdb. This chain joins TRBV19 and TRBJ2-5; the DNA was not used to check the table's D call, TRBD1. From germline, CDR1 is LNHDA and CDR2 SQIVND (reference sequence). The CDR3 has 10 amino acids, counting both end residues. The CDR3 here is CASSRGRAET.

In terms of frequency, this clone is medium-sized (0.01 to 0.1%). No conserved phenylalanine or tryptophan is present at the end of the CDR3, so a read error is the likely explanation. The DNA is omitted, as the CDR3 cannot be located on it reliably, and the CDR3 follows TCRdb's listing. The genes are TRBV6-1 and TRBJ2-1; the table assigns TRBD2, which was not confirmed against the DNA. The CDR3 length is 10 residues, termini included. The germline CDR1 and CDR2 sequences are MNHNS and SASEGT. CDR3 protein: CASSEWTSGE.

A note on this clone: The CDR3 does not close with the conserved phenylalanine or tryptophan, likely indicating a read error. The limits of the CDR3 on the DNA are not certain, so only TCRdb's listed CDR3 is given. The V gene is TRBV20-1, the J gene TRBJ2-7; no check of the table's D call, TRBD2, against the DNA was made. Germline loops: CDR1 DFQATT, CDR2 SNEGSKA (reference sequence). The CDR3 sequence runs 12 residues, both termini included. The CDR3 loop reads CSASSTGGFSYE.

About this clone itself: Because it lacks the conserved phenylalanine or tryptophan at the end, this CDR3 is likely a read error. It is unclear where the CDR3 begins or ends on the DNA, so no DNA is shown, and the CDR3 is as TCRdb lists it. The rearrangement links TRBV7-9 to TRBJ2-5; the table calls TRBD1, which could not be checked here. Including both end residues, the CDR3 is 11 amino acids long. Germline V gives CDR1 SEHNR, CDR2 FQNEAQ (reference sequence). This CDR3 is CASSLARGRET.

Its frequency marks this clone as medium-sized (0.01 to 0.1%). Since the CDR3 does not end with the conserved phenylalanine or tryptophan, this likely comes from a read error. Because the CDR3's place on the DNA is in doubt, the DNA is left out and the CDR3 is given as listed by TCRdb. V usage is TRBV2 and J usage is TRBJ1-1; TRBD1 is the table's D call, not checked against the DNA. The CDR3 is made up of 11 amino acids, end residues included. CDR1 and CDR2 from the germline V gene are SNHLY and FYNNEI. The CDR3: CASSAGGLNTE.

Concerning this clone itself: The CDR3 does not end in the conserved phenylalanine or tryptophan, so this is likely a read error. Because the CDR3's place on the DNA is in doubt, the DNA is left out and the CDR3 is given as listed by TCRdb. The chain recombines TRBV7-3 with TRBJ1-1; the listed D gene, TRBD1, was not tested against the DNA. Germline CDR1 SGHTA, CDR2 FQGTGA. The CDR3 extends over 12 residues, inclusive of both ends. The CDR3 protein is CASSPGGLSNTE.

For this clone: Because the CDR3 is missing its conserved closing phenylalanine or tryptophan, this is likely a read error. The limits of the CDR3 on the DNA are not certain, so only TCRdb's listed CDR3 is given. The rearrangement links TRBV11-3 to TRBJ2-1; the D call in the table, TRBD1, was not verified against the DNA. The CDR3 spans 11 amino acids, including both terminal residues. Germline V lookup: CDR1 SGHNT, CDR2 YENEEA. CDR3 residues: CASRPRTGLDE.

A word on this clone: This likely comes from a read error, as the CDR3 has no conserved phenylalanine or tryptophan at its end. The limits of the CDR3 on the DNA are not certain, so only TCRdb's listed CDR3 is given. Here the CDR3 reads CASSIGGGNYE. The J gene is TRBJ2-7, the V gene TRBV7-2; the DNA was not compared with TRBD1, the D call given in the table. Counting both end residues, the CDR3 totals 11 amino acids. CDR1 SGHTA and CDR2 FQGNSA come from the germline V gene.

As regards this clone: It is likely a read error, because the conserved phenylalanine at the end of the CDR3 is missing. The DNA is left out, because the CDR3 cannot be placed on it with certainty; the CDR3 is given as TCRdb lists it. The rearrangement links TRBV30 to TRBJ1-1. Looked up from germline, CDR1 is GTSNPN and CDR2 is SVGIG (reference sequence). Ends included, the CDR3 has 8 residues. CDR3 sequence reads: CAWSPLTE.

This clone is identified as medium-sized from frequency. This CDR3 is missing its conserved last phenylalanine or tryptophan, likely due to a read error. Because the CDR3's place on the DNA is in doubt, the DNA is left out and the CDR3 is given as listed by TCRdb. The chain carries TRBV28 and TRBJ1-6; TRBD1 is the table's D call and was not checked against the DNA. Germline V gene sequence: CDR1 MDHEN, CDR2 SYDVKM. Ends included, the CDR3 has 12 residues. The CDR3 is CASSLGQVLNSP.

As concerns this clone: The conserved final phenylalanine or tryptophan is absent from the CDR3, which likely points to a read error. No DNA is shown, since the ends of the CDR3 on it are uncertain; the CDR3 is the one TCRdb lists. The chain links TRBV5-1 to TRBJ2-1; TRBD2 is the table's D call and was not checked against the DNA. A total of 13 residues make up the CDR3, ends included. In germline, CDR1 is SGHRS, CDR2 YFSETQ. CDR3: CASSLSRGSSYNE.

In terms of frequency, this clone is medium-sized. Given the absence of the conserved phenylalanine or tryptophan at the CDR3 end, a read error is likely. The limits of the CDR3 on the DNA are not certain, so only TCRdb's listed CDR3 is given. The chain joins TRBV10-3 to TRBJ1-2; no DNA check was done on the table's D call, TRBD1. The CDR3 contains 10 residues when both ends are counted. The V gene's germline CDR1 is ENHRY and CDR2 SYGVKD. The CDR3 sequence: CAISDRTYDG.

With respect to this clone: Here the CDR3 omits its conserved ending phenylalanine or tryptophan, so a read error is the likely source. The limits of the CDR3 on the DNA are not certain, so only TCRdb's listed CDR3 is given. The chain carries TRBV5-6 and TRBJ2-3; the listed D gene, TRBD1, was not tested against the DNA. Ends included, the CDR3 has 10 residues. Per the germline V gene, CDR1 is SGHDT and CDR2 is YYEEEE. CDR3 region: CASSLKGEDT.

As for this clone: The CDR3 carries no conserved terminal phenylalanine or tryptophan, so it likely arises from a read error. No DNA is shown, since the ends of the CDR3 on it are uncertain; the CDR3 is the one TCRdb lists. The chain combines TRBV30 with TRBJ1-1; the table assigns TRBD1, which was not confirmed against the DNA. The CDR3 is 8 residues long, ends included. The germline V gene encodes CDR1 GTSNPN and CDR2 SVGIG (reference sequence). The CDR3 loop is CAWSVQKG.

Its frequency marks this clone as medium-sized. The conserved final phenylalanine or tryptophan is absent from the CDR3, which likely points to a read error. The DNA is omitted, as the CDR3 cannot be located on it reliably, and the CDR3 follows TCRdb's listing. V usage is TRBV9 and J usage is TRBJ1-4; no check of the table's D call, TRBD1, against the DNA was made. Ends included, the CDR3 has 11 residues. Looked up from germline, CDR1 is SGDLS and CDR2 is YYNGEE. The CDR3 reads CASSVQGGSEK.

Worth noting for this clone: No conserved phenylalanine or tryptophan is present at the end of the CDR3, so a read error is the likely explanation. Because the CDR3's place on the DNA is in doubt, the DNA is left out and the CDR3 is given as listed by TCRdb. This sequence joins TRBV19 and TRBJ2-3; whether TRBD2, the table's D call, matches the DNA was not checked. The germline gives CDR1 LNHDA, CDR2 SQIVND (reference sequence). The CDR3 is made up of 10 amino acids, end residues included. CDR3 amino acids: CASRDPGTDT.